This is a list of T cell receptor beta chains from one sample in a study of cytomegalovirus exposure and HLA in healthy donors. TCRdb's table, derived via immunoSEQ multiplex PCR, lists solely in-frame clones and lacks some. The sample consists of 120,000 to 150,000 clones, 72% of them appearing once. Sequenced input: PBMCs. These receptors all come from a man in his forties in good health and CMV-seronegative. CDR3s include the opening cysteine and the closing phenylalanine or tryptophan. Fields, in order: D gene, clone size, J gene, V gene, CDR3 DNA, CDR3 protein. D genes are given only for firm matches. Expanded clones get a size class; other rows say once, few or many, or leave the size out.

>.|.|TRBJ2-7|TRBV5-1
TGCGCCAGCAGCCCCACACAGGGGAGGCTGAACGAGCAGTACTTC
CASSPTQGRLNEQYF
>.|.|TRBJ1-6|TRBV10-3
TGTGCCATCAGTGATCTCGCGAACTATAATTCACCCCTCCACTTT
CAISDLANYNSPLHF
>TRBD2|.|TRBJ2-3|TRBV30
TGTGCCTGGACGGGACTAGCGGGAGGGCCTGACACAGATACGCAGTATTTT
CAWTGLAGGPDTDTQYF
>TRBD1|.|TRBJ1-2|TRBV5-1
TGCGCCAGCAGCTTGGAGAGAAACAGGGGAACCTATGGCTACACCTTC
CASSLERNRGTYGYTF
>.|.|TRBJ2-2|TRBV4-1
TGCGCCAGCAGCCCCGTACAGAGGGTCGAAGGTTTCAACACCGGGGAGCTGTTTTTT
CASSPVQRVEGFNTGELFF
>.|once|TRBJ2-6|TRBV5-1
TGCGCCAGCAGCTCGTCGCGCGCGCGGGGGGCCAACGTCCTGACTTTC
CASSSSRARGANVLTF
>.|.|TRBJ2-5|TRBV29-1
TGCAGCGTCGGCGGGACTCAAGAGACCCAGTACTTC
CSVGGTQETQYF
>.|.|TRBJ2-3|TRBV9
TGTGCCAGCAGCGTAGGTGCTAGCGTGCGTGGAGATACGCAGTATTTT
CASSVGASVRGDTQYF
>TRBD2|.|TRBJ2-5|TRBV29-1
TGCAGCGCCTCGGGGGGGGTACAAGAGACCCAGTACTTC
CSASGGVQETQYF
>.|.|TRBJ2-2|TRBV7-9
TGTGCCAGCAGCTCTCGGGAACAGATGAACACCGGGGAGCTGTTTTTT
CASSSREQMNTGELFF
>TRBD1|few|TRBJ2-7|TRBV19
TGTGCCAGTAGTATGGGGACAGTAGCCTACGAGCAGTACTTC
CASSMGTVAYEQYF
>TRBD1|.|TRBJ1-5|TRBV15
TGTGCCACCAGCGCCCGGACAGGGCGAGGTCGGCCCCAGCATTTT
CATSARTGRGRPQHF
>.|.|TRBJ1-1|TRBV28
TGTGCCAGCAGTTTATTCAAGGGGACTGGGAACACTGAAGCTTTCTTT
CASSLFKGTGNTEAFF
>TRBD2|.|TRBJ2-7|TRBV7-9
TGTGCCAGCAGCTTAATCGCTAGCGGGTCCTACGAGCAGTACTTC
CASSLIASGSYEQYF
>TRBD1|.|TRBJ1-4|TRBV28
TGTGCCAGCAGGGCAACAGGGGCGGGTGAAAAACTGTTTTTT
CASRATGAGEKLFF
>TRBD1|.|TRBJ1-1|TRBV6-6
TGTGCCAGCACTTATCGACAGGGGTGGACTGAAGCTTTCTTT
CASTYRQGWTEAFF
>TRBD1|.|TRBJ1-2|TRBV4-1
TGCGCCAGCAGCCAAGATGGGGGGACAGGATTCTTTCGGGGCTACCCCTTC
CASSQDGGTGFFRGYPF